This T cell receptor beta chain is drawn from a study of shared clonotypes between healthy human individuals. General study findings and limits: A handful of donors held 5% to 5.5% of naive CD4 clonotypes in common. Sampling covered nothing but blood. Tissue TCR repertoires likely differ from those found in blood.

CDR3 length: 13 residues. Trimming pared 11 bases from V and 5 bases from J, leaving 16 bases between. CDR1 is MDHEN, CDR2 SYDVKM, per germline. Libraries were prepared by immunoSEQ multiplex PCR; TCRdb keeps only in-frame clonotypes and omits some of them. Of fewer than 1.8 million clones detected, around 98.5% appear once; the ten largest clones hold 0.3% to 0.45%. About this clone: Its target is not known.

The chain couples TRBV28 to TRBJ1-3, with D unclear. This TCR derives from a man aged 25-45 years in good health. Source material: naive CD4+ T cells sorted from blood. Subset of the sample: CD45RA+ positively selected. CDR3 loop: CAAHEPSRNTIYF. Written as DNA, the CDR3 is TGTGCCGCCCATGAGCCGTCCAGAAACACCATATATTTT.